The 32 T cell receptor beta chains presented below share a single source sample, sequenced in a study of blood T cell repertoires in COVID-19 (dated by TCRdb to 2019 to 2021). The library was built by means of the immunoSEQ multiplex PCR assay. What TCRdb holds here is the immuneACCESS table cut down to in-frame rearrangements. Part of the clones is not present; checked against another copy, under half of the missing clones reflect an unresolved V gene, and the others are unexplained. Counted in this sample were a few hundred thousand clones; around 80% of them appeared once. In total, the top ten clones hold about 5% of the sample. Sequencing input: PBMCs or T cells enriched from blood (not recorded which). These receptors were obtained from a man in his forties or fifties who had been exposed to COVID-19.

This clone was seen a single time. The DNA of the CDR3 is TGTGCCACCACGTCCCAAGAGACCCAGTACTTC. It encodes CATTSQETQYF. The chain carries TRBV24-1 and TRBJ2-5; no firm D call. Germline values: CDR1 KGHDR, CDR2 SFDVKD. V lost 8 bases and J 1 base, leaving 4 bases between the germline ends. This CDR3 is built from 11 residues.

The genes are TRBV5-3 and TRBJ1-6, with 7 nucleotides matching TRBD1. TRBV5-3 is classed as an ORF, of uncertain function. This CDR3 contains 12 residues. Unmatched junction bases numbered 6, after V lost 3 bases and J lost 15 bases. CDR3 residues: CARSCQGQHLHF. As DNA, the CDR3 is TGTGCCAGAAGCTGTCAGGGACAGCACCTCCACTTT.

The V call is TRBV30, the J call TRBJ1-5; 9 bases align to TRBD1. This CDR3 is 14 amino acids long. Germline CDR1 reads GTSNPN; CDR2 reads SVGIG (reference sequence). With 2 bases clipped from V and 7 bases from J, the junction kept 6 bases outside the gene matches. CDR3 sequence reads: CAWSQGQGGQPQHF. The CDR3 nucleotides read TGTGCCTGGAGTCAGGGACAGGGAGGCCAGCCCCAGCATTTT.

The rearrangement joins TRBV13 to TRBJ1-6; D possibly corresponds to TRBD1 (5 bases). V was cut by 5 bases and J by 10 bases, with 18 bases left in between. There are 15 residues in the CDR3. Germline assignment: CDR1 PRHDT and CDR2 FYEKMQ (reference sequence). The CDR3: CASSHTQEGGSPLHF. The DNA for the CDR3 is TGTGCCAGCAGCCACACACAGGAGGGAGGATCACCCCTCCACTTT.

This clone appeared a few times. The chain recombines TRBV9 with TRBJ1-1; weak D call: TRBD1 (5 bases). Germline CDR1 is SGDLS and CDR2 is YYNGEE. The germline V and J ends were trimmed by 1 base and 3 bases, with 10 bases remaining between them. The CDR3 totals 14 residues. The CDR3 spells CASSVLGRDTEAFF. The CDR3 nucleotides read TGTGCCAGCAGCGTATTGGGCAGGGACACTGAAGCTTTCTTT.

The chain recombines TRBV29-1 with TRBJ2-2; no reliable D call. This CDR3 is 13 amino acids long. Germline CDR1 and CDR2: SQVTM and ANQGSEA. Trimming removed 6 bases from V and 8 bases from J, with 16 bases in between. DNA of the CDR3: TGCAGCGTAGGTGTCGCGCGGTCGGGGGAGCTGTTTTTT. This translates into CSVGVARSGELFF.

The chain links TRBV5-6 to TRBJ2-1; 15 nucleotides agree with TRBD2. Germline trimming cut 3 bases from V and 1 base from J; bases unmatched to any gene: 8. This CDR3 is 19 amino acids long. Looked up from germline, CDR1 is SGHDT and CDR2 is YYEEEE. The CDR3 DNA reads TGTGCCAGCAGCTGGGGACTAGCGGGAGGCCTGGGTTCCTACAATGAGCAGTTCTTC. Translated: CASSWGLAGGLGSYNEQFF.

The genes are TRBV5-1 and TRBJ2-5, with 8 bases that match TRBD1. V trimming: 0 bases; J trimming: 4 bases; junction bases outside the gene matches: 8. The CDR3 covers 16 residues. From germline, CDR1 is SGHRS and CDR2 YFSETQ. CDR3 region: CASSLEGQGARETQYF. The CDR3 DNA is TGCGCCAGCAGCTTGGAAGGGCAGGGGGCTAGAGAGACCCAGTACTTC.

V gene TRBV11-3 combines with J gene TRBJ2-5; no firm D call. The CDR3 covers 13 residues. Trimming stripped 6 bases from V and 6 bases from J, with 14 bases between. The germline gives CDR1 SGHNT, CDR2 YENEEA. The CDR3 loop reads CASRGSAIKTQYF. Here the CDR3 DNA reads TGTGCCAGCAGGGGCTCGGCCATAAAGACCCAGTACTTC.

V is TRBV5-1 and J is TRBJ2-7, with 9 bases aligning to TRBD1. This CDR3 region has 15 residues. Germline loops: CDR1 SGHRS, CDR2 YFSETQ. Trimming removed 4 bases from V and 2 bases from J; junction bases left unmatched: 7. The CDR3 protein is CASSGKQGAAYEQYF. The CDR3 DNA follows: TGCGCCAGCAGCGGAAAACAGGGGGCGGCCTACGAGCAGTACTTC. Supplemented by reference TRBV5-1 and TRBJ2-7, the full variable domain reads KAGVTQTPRYLIKTRGQQVTLSCSPISGHRSVSWYQQTPGQGLQFLFEYFSETQRNKGNFPGRFSGRQFSNSRSEMNVSTLELGDSALYLCASSGKQGAAYEQYFGPGTRLTVT.

The V call is TRBV7-2, the J call TRBJ2-1, with D maybe TRBD2 (6 bases). CDR1 is SGHTA and CDR2 is FQGNSA in the germline V gene. The CDR3 runs 15 residues. Between the trimmed V and J ends, which lost 10 bases and 0 bases, there was a span of 16 bases. The CDR3 coding sequence is TGTGCCACCATCCCGACTAGTAGCTCCTACAATGAGCAGTTCTTC. Translating gives CATIPTSSSYNEQFF.

The J gene is TRBJ2-2, the V gene TRBV21-1; the table's D call, TRBD1, was not checked against the DNA. TRBV21-1 is marked as a pseudogene. This CDR3 contains 20 residues. CDR3 bases: TGTGCCAGCAGCAAAGGGGAAGTTCTGACAGGGGATACGAACACCGGGGAGCTGTTTTTT. Protein product: CASSKGEVLTGDTNTGELFF.

The chain carries TRBV24-1 and TRBJ2-5; TRBD1 matches 7 bases. CDR3 length: 15 amino acids. Germline V gene sequence: CDR1 KGHDR, CDR2 SFDVKD. Trimming removed 2 bases from V and 2 bases from J; junction bases left unmatched: 4. For the CDR3, the DNA is TGTGCCACCAGTGATTCAGGGGGAATTCAAGAGACCCAGTACTTC. This codes for CATSDSGGIQETQYF.

The chain joins TRBV7-9 to TRBJ1-1; 10 positions agree with TRBD1. Germline CDR1 is SEHNR and CDR2 is FQNEAQ (reference sequence). The CDR3 sequence is 16 residues long. V shed 4 bases and J 6 bases; nucleotides not matched to a gene: 11. CDR3 in DNA: TGTGCCAGCAGCTCCCCAACCGGGACAGGGGTGGCTGAAGCTTTCTTT. Translated, it gives CASSSPTGTGVAEAFF.

The rearrangement joins TRBV19 to TRBJ1-4, with 9 bases identical to TRBD1. Germline V gene sequence: CDR1 LNHDA, CDR2 SQIVND (reference sequence). Trimming at V came to 5 bases and at J to 0 bases, leaving 7 bases not matched to a gene. The CDR3 loop spans 17 amino acids. The CDR3 loop is CASSDRDRVSTNEKLFF. The CDR3 DNA follows: TGTGCCAGTAGTGACCGGGACAGGGTTTCAACTAATGAAAAACTGTTTTTT.

The chain combines TRBV11-3 with TRBJ2-2; TRBD1 aligns across 8 bases. There are 17 residues in the CDR3. The germline gives CDR1 SGHNT, CDR2 YENEEA. V lost 1 base to trimming and J lost 4 bases; unmatched junction nucleotides: 8. The CDR3: CASSLGSGTGFTGELFF. The CDR3 DNA is TGTGCCAGCAGCTTAGGTTCCGGGACAGGATTCACCGGGGAGCTGTTTTTT.

The chain employs TRBV12-5 and TRBJ1-5; TRBD1 might be the D (5 bases). V dropped 2 bases and J dropped 3 bases, with 8 bases sitting between them. Germline values: CDR1 LGHNT, CDR2 FRNRAP. This CDR3 is 14 amino acids long. The CDR3: CASGLPGSNQPQHF. The CDR3 DNA follows: TGTGCTAGTGGTTTGCCAGGGTCCAATCAGCCCCAGCATTTT.

The rearrangement links TRBV6-5 to TRBJ1-1, with D perhaps TRBD1 (6 bases). The ends were cut back, 6 bases at V and 3 bases at J, with 17 bases in the middle. Germline V CDR1 and CDR2: MNHEY, SVGAGI. This CDR3 spans 15 amino acids. The CDR3 sequence: CASRPQTGRDTEAFF. In DNA, the CDR3 is TGTGCCAGCAGACCGCAAACAGGGAGGGACACTGAAGCTTTCTTT.

The CDR3 nucleotides are TGCAGCGCCCGGCGGGGGGGTGGTACCGGGGAGCTGTTTTTT. Protein: CSARRGGGTGELFF. The chain is built from TRBV29-1 and TRBJ2-2; 9 nucleotides align to TRBD2. The CDR3 length is 14 residues. V shed 7 bases and J 5 bases; nucleotides not matched to a gene: 8. The germline CDR1 and CDR2 sequences are SQVTM and ANQGSEA.

The chain links TRBV14 to TRBJ1-6; the D is unclear. V was pared by 0 bases and J by 6 bases, with 9 bases between. CDR1 and CDR2 (germline): SGHDN, FVKESK. CDR3 length: 15 amino acids. CDR3 loop: CASSQDRVSNSPLHF. The CDR3 DNA is TGTGCCAGCAGCCAAGACCGGGTCTCTAATTCACCCCTCCACTTT.

V gene TRBV12-3 or TRBV12-4 combines with J gene TRBJ2-7; D unclear. This CDR3 region has 12 residues. The germline V and J ends were trimmed by 2 bases and 3 bases, with 5 bases remaining between them. As DNA, the CDR3 is TGTGCCAGCAGTTTACACAACTACGAGCAGTACTTC. Encoded protein: CASSLHNYEQYF.

This clone was seen more than once but under ten times. CDR3 bases: TGTGCCAGCAGTTACCTGGCAGGGAGGGGCTCCTACGAGCAGTACTTC. Its translation is CASSYLAGRGSYEQYF. The gene calls are TRBV6-5 and TRBJ2-7, with 7 bases lining up with TRBD2. The ends lost 2 bases at V and 0 bases at J; junction bases unmatched: 7. CDR1 and CDR2 from the germline V gene are MNHEY and SVGAGI. The CDR3 loop spans 16 amino acids.

The genes are TRBV11-2 and TRBJ2-1; the match to TRBD2 covers 8 bases. The germline V gene has CDR1 SGHAT and CDR2 FQNNGV. This CDR3 has 16 amino acids. The junction had 6 bases not matched to a gene; V was cut back by 1 base and J by 4 bases. This CDR3 reads CASSLAGGYQYNEQFF. The CDR3 DNA follows: TGTGCCAGCAGCTTAGCGGGAGGGTACCAGTACAATGAGCAGTTCTTC. The full variable domain, in which reference TRBV11-2 and TRBJ2-1 provide the parts outside the CDR3, is EAGVAQSPRYKIIEKRQSVAFWCNPISGHATLYWYQQILGQGPKLLIQFQNNGVVDDSQLPKDRFSAERLKGVDSTLKIQPAKLEDSAVYLCASSLAGGYQYNEQFFGPGTRLTVL.

This chain links TRBV19 with TRBJ2-7; 8 bases are a match to TRBD1. CDR1 LNHDA and CDR2 SQIVND come from the germline V gene (reference sequence). CDR3 length: 13 amino acids. V shed 6 bases, J shed 2 bases, and the junction held 3 bases outside the gene matches. CDR3: CASRPGQAYEQYF. The CDR3 DNA sequence: TGTGCCAGTAGACCGGGACAGGCCTACGAGCAGTACTTC.

This clone came up a few times. This chain connects TRBV7-2 to TRBJ2-3; no firm D call. Germline values: CDR1 SGHTA, CDR2 FQGNSA. With 3 bases removed from V and 2 bases from J, the gap between germline ends came to 3 bases. This CDR3 is 12 amino acids long. CDR3 in DNA: TGTGCCAGCAGCTTGTACACAGATACGCAGTATTTT. Translation: CASSLYTDTQYF.

The genes are TRBV9 and TRBJ2-7; possible D gene TRBD2, 6 bases. CDR3 length: 14 residues. The germline V gene has CDR1 SGDLS and CDR2 YYNGEE. Trimming left V 5 bases short and J 0 bases short, with 12 bases between. CDR3 sequence (DNA): TGTGCCAGCAGGCCGGAGGGGACCTCCTACGAGCAGTACTTC. Protein sequence: CASRPEGTSYEQYF. The full variable domain, rest sourced from reference TRBV9 and TRBJ2-7, is DSGVTQTPKHLITATGQRVTLRCSPRSGDLSVYWYQQSLDQGLQFLIQYYNGEERAKGNILERFSAQQFPDLHSELNLSSLELGDSALYFCASRPEGTSYEQYFGPGTRLTVT.

A single count supports this clone. The CDR3 loop reads CASSPPGQFVFNYGYTF. Written as DNA, the CDR3 is TGTGCCAGCAGCCCCCCGGGACAGTTCGTCTTTAACTATGGCTACACCTTC. The chain combines TRBV13 with TRBJ1-2, with 7 bases matching TRBD1. CDR3 length equals 17 residues. Germline loops: CDR1 PRHDT, CDR2 FYEKMQ (reference sequence). J gave up 1 base and V 5 bases, and 13 bases lay outside the gene matches.

This clone was counted only a few times. Other DNA variants within this sample encode the same CDR3. The chain joins TRBV24-1 to TRBJ2-3, with 7 bases that match TRBD2. Germline V gene sequence: CDR1 KGHDR, CDR2 SFDVKD. The CDR3 loop spans 17 amino acids. Losses at the gene ends were 1 base for V and 3 bases for J; bases not matched to a gene: 9. This CDR3 reads CATSDFWEGQGTDTQYF. The CDR3 region has the DNA TGTGCCACCAGTGATTTTTGGGAGGGCCAAGGTACAGATACGCAGTATTTT.

The V gene is TRBV12-5, the J gene TRBJ2-3; 8 nucleotides line up with TRBD1. V was clipped by 2 bases and J by 9 bases; unmatched bases: 1. There are 12 residues in the CDR3. Germline V CDR1 and CDR2: LGHNT, FRNRAP. The CDR3 DNA follows: TGTGCTAGTGGTTTGACAGGGGGGACGCAGTATTTT. Translating it yields CASGLTGGTQYF.

This clone was found many times. The chain has TRBV7-9 and TRBJ1-1, with TRBD1 as a possible D gene (6 bases). Germline CDR1 reads SEHNR; CDR2 reads FQNEAQ (reference sequence). This CDR3 is 18 amino acids long. Trimming left V 1 base short and J 4 bases short, with 22 bases between. CDR3 in DNA: TGTGCCAGCAGCTTAGTTGGCAGGGGCCCTTTCTTGGGCACTGAAGCTTTCTTT. Its translation: CASSLVGRGPFLGTEAFF.

This clone was recorded only once. The rearrangement uses TRBV29-1 and TRBJ2-3; TRBD2 aligns across 9 bases. In germline, CDR1 is SQVTM, CDR2 ANQGSEA. The CDR3 has 12 residues. Trimming took 2 bases from V and 10 from J; bases not matched to a gene: 4. CDR3 region: CSVERKREAQYF. CDR3 nucleotides: TGCAGCGTTGAACGGAAGCGGGAGGCGCAGTATTTT.

With regard to this clone: Other nucleotide sequences in the sample specify the same CDR3. The CDR3 loop reads CASRTGSGNTIYF. The CDR3 DNA reads TGTGCCAGCAGAACAGGTTCTGGAAACACCATATATTTT. V usage is TRBV6-5 and J usage is TRBJ1-3; D might be TRBD1 (5 bases). V gave up 6 bases and J gave up 1 base, with 7 bases separating them. The CDR3 spans 13 residues. Germline CDR1 is MNHEY and CDR2 is SVGAGI.